One sample yielded the 27 T cell receptor beta chains listed below, sequenced in a study of beta chain features in type 1 diabetes. Overall study results and limits: A moderate, significant TCRB CDR3 shortening appeared in type 1 diabetes across four CD4+ subsets.

As every portion of the isolated RNA was reverse transcribed, the sequencing read expressed TCRB transcripts. Data came from immunoSEQ multiplex PCR; TCRdb stores just in-frame clones and leaves some out. The repertoire has roughly 160,000 clones, 7.5% to 8.5% of them found once; the top ten carry 0.5%. Their antigens are not known. Sequenced material: central memory CD4+ T cells from blood. The receptor source for this set is a man aged 18 to 29 with type 1 diabetes.

The V gene is TRBV10-3, the J gene TRBJ2-4; possible D gene TRBD1, 6 bases. Trimming cost V 0 bases and J 10 bases, with 16 bases left between them. The CDR3 has 15 amino acids. Germline CDR1 is ENHRY and CDR2 is SYGVKD. The CDR3 protein is CAISESGPSRGIQYF. In DNA form, the CDR3 reads TGTGCCATCAGTGAGTCCGGGCCCTCAAGGGGGATTCAGTACTTC.

CDR3 amino acids: CASKWDRGEGTEAFF. The CDR3 coding sequence is TGTGCCAGCAAGTGGGACAGGGGCGAGGGCACTGAAGCTTTCTTT. The genes are TRBV2 and TRBJ1-1; 10 bases line up with TRBD1. V trimming: 7 bases; J trimming: 4 bases; junction bases outside the gene matches: 9. The germline V gene has CDR1 SNHLY and CDR2 FYNNEI. The CDR3 sequence is 15 residues long.

This clone has a handful of counts. The chain joins TRBV30 to TRBJ1-1, with TRBD1 matching 7 bases. Germline CDR1 GTSNPN, CDR2 SVGIG (reference sequence). The CDR3 is 14 amino acids. V lost 0 bases, J lost 4 bases, and 5 bases stayed unmatched. The CDR3 coding sequence is TGTGCCTGGAGTGTACTGGCAGGGGGCACTGAAGCTTTCTTT. Its protein is CAWSVLAGGTEAFF.

This clone appeared a few times. The chain carries TRBV28 and TRBJ2-5; no definite D call. The CDR3 contains 12 residues. CDR1 MDHEN and CDR2 SYDVKM come from the germline V gene. The V and J ends lost 5 bases and 3 bases respectively, with 7 bases between them. CDR3 nucleotide sequence: TGTGCCAGCAGTACTACCGAAGAGACCCAGTACTTC. It codes for CASSTTEETQYF.

A few counts support this clone. CDR3 amino acids: CASRASYNNQPQHF. The CDR3 bases are TGTGCCAGCAGAGCCTCATATAACAATCAGCCCCAGCATTTT. The chain combines TRBV2 with TRBJ1-5; no reliable D call. The V gene's germline CDR1 is SNHLY and CDR2 FYNNEI. This CDR3 contains 14 residues. The ends were cut back, 6 bases at V and 3 bases at J, with 12 bases in the middle.

This clone was found a few times. A junction boundary mismatches the germline segment, possibly from a read error. V usage is TRBV13 and J usage is TRBJ2-7; TRBD2 matches at 7 bases. From germline, CDR1 is PRHDT and CDR2 FYEKMQ (reference sequence). The CDR3 length is 12 residues. CDR3 sequence: CASSFTRGELYF. The CDR3 region has the DNA TGTGCCAGCAGCTTTACTCGGGGGGAGCTGTACTTC. The whole variable domain, filled in from reference TRBV13 and TRBJ2-7, reads AAGVIQSPRHLIKEKRETATLKCYPIPRHDTVYWYQQGPGQDPQFLISFYEKMQSDKGSIPDRFSAQQFSDYHSELNMSSLELGDSALYFCASSFTRGELYFGPGTRLTVT.

The V and J genes are TRBV15 and TRBJ2-2, with TRBD1 identical over 8 bases. Germline CDR1 and CDR2: LNHNV and YYDKDF (reference sequence). The CDR3 is 16 amino acids. The J segment lost 5 bases and the V segment lost 9 bases, leaving 14 bases of the junction unmatched. This CDR3 reads CATQPSGQGTTGELFF. CDR3 nucleotides: TGTGCCACTCAACCCTCCGGACAGGGTACTACCGGGGAGCTGTTTTTT.

The gene calls are TRBV19 and TRBJ1-2, with a possible D match to TRBD1 (5 bases). The CDR3 is 16 amino acids. V was cut by 10 bases and J by 0 bases, with 21 bases left in between. Germline lookup yields CDR1 LNHDA and CDR2 SQIVND (reference sequence). The CDR3 sequence is CATPGEGPTPNYGYTF. The CDR3 nucleotides are TGTGCCACCCCTGGGGAGGGACCCACTCCTAACTATGGCTACACCTTC.

V usage is TRBV5-1 and J usage is TRBJ1-3; D gene unclear. The CDR3 has 14 amino acids. V was cut by 0 bases and J by 0 bases, with 4 bases left in between. Germline loops: CDR1 SGHRS, CDR2 YFSETQ. CDR3 DNA sequence: TGCGCCAGCAGCTTGGTGAGCTCTGGAAACACCATATATTTT. Encoded protein: CASSLVSSGNTIYF.

The chain is built from TRBV7-2 and TRBJ2-2; D is undetermined. CDR1 is SGHTA and CDR2 is FQGNSA in the germline V gene. The CDR3 length is 13 residues. V lost 5 bases and J 7 bases, leaving 11 bases between the germline ends. This CDR3 is CASSVATIGELFF. In DNA, the CDR3 is TGTGCCAGCAGCGTCGCTACTATCGGGGAGCTGTTTTTT.

The V call is TRBV5-4, the J call TRBJ2-7; TRBD2 matches at 12 bases. There are 16 residues in the CDR3. V was clipped by 0 bases and J by 3 bases; unmatched bases: 4. Germline V lookup: CDR1 SGHNT, CDR2 YYREEE (reference sequence). This CDR3 reads CASSLVLAGGSYEQYF. The CDR3, as DNA: TGTGCCAGCAGCTTGGTACTAGCGGGAGGAAGCTACGAGCAGTACTTC.

The chain uses TRBV5-1 and TRBJ2-1, with TRBD1 identical over 7 bases. Germline CDR1 and CDR2: SGHRS and YFSETQ. After removal of 3 bases from V and 5 bases from J, the junction contained 8 bases not matched to a gene. CDR3 length: 15 amino acids. This CDR3 is CASSSGTELHNEQFF. CDR3 DNA sequence: TGCGCCAGCAGCTCCGGGACAGAACTCCACAATGAGCAGTTCTTC.

J is TRBJ1-1 and V is TRBV19, with D unresolved. Germline CDR1 is LNHDA and CDR2 is SQIVND (reference sequence). V lost 5 bases to trimming and J lost 9 bases, with 16 bases between them. This CDR3 contains 13 residues. CDR3 region: CASSPAASQKAFF. The CDR3 region has the DNA TGTGCCAGTAGTCCCGCTGCCAGTCAGAAAGCTTTCTTT.

This clone was detected a few times. The CDR3 sequence: CASSQNRGRAEQFF. CDR3 DNA sequence: TGTGCCAGCAGCCAGAACAGGGGGCGCGCTGAGCAGTTCTTC. The chain has TRBV14 and TRBJ2-1, with 9 bases that match TRBD1. V lost 3 bases to trimming and J lost 9 bases; unmatched junction nucleotides: 6. CDR1 SGHDN and CDR2 FVKESK come from the germline V gene. CDR3 length: 14 residues.

The chain recombines TRBV29-1 with TRBJ2-3; 8 bases fit TRBD2. Germline CDR1 SQVTM, CDR2 ANQGSEA. After removal of 3 bases from V and 0 bases from J, the junction contained 5 bases not matched to a gene. The CDR3 is 15 amino acids. DNA for the CDR3: TGCAGCGTTGACCCCAAGCGGGGGAGCACAGATACGCAGTATTTT. Residues: CSVDPKRGSTDTQYF.

The DNA for the CDR3 is TGTGCCAGCAGCCCGACAGGGATCCGGCATGGCTACACCTTC. Protein: CASSPTGIRHGYTF. The V gene is TRBV7-9, the J gene TRBJ1-2, with 7 bases aligning to TRBD1. V lost 5 bases to trimming and J lost 6 bases; unmatched junction nucleotides: 9. The CDR3 spans 14 residues. In germline, CDR1 is SEHNR, CDR2 FQNEAQ (reference sequence).

This clone occurred a few times. The V call is TRBV15, the J call TRBJ2-3; 7 nucleotides line up with TRBD2. V shed 1 base and J 7 bases; nucleotides not matched to a gene: 2. Germline CDR1 and CDR2: LNHNV and YYDKDF (reference sequence). The CDR3 runs to 13 residues. CDR3 sequence: CATSRVAGNTQYF. CDR3 nucleotides: TGTGCCACCAGCAGAGTAGCGGGTAATACGCAGTATTTT.

This clone came up a few times. This rearrangement joins TRBV18 to TRBJ2-1; D is possibly TRBD1 (5 bases). This CDR3 spans 14 amino acids. Germline V gene sequence: CDR1 KGHSH, CDR2 LQKENI. Trimming took 3 bases from V and 4 from J, leaving 10 bases between them. The CDR3 sequence is CASSPTTEYNEQFF. The CDR3 region has the DNA TGTGCCAGCTCACCTACGACAGAATACAATGAGCAGTTCTTC.

This clone was found a few times. Other DNA variants within this sample encode the same CDR3. This chain connects TRBV30 to TRBJ1-5, with D unclear. The CDR3 has 13 residues. V gave up 1 base and J gave up 2 bases, with 6 bases separating them. The germline V gene encodes CDR1 GTSNPN and CDR2 SVGIG (reference sequence). CDR3 coding DNA: TGTGCCTGGAGTGGGCAGGGCAATCAGCCCCAGCATTTT. It is translated as CAWSGQGNQPQHF.

Worth noting for this clone: With a much larger clone just one base away, this may be a read error. The rearrangement uses TRBV7-9 and TRBJ1-1; the D gene is possibly TRBD1 (5 bases). CDR3 length: 12 amino acids. In germline, CDR1 is SEHNR, CDR2 FQNEAQ (reference sequence). CDR3 residues: CVSSTGNTEAFF. The CDR3 DNA reads as TGTGTCAGCAGCACAGGGAACACTGAAGCTTTCTTT.

The sample holds a few counts of this clone. The V gene is TRBV9, the J gene TRBJ1-4, with 10 bases that match TRBD1. With V trimmed by 4 bases and J by 6 bases, 9 bases remained unmatched. The CDR3 runs 16 residues. Germline V gene sequence: CDR1 SGDLS, CDR2 YYNGEE. CDR3 nucleotide sequence: TGTGCCAGCAGCCTAACCTCGGGACAGGGGTATGAAAAACTGTTTTTT. Protein product: CASSLTSGQGYEKLFF. The full variable domain, completed using reference TRBV9 and TRBJ1-4, is DSGVTQTPKHLITATGQRVTLRCSPRSGDLSVYWYQQSLDQGLQFLIQYYNGEERAKGNILERFSAQQFPDLHSELNLSSLELGDSALYFCASSLTSGQGYEKLFFGSGTQLSVL.

In its sample, this clone was seen a few times. The chain couples TRBV19 to TRBJ1-2; 7 nucleotides line up with TRBD1. Germline V CDR1 and CDR2: LNHDA, SQIVND (reference sequence). The trim removed 9 bases at V and 4 bases at J, leaving 11 bases unmatched. CDR3 length: 14 amino acids. As DNA, the CDR3 is TGTGCCAGCCTTGGGACAGCCGCTCCCTATGGCTACACCTTC. This codes for CASLGTAAPYGYTF.

This clone has a handful of counts. This chain connects TRBV11-2 to TRBJ2-1; 10 bases agree with TRBD2. Trimming cost V 5 bases and J 6 bases; bases outside gene matches: 7. Germline CDR1 is SGHAT and CDR2 is FQNNGV. CDR3 size: 15 residues. DNA for the CDR3: TGTGCCAGCAGCCTTGAGCGGGGGGGCCCCAATGAGCAGTTCTTC. Amino acid sequence: CASSLERGGPNEQFF.

This chain joins TRBV5-5 and TRBJ2-1, with D perhaps TRBD2 (7 bases). This CDR3 has 16 amino acids. V was trimmed by 4 bases and J by 8 bases, leaving 22 bases between them. Germline V lookup: CDR1 SGHKS, CDR2 YYEKEE (reference sequence). The CDR3 coding sequence is TGTGCCAGCAGCCTCACGGCGGCTAGGGGGGGGGATGAGCAGTTCTTC. Translating it yields CASSLTAARGGDEQFF.

V gene TRBV5-4 combines with J gene TRBJ2-3, with 11 bases matching TRBD2. This CDR3 has 15 residues. Germline V lookup: CDR1 SGHNT, CDR2 YYREEE (reference sequence). The ends lost 3 bases at V and 5 bases at J; junction bases unmatched: 5. In DNA form, the CDR3 reads TGTGCCAGCAGCTCTACTAGCGGGGGACGAGATACGCAGTATTTT. As protein: CASSSTSGGRDTQYF.

The table lists this clone with a few counts. The CDR3 coding sequence is TGTGCCAGCAGCTTTACATCGAACACTGAAGCTTTCTTT. It is translated as CASSFTSNTEAFF. V gene TRBV11-3 combines with J gene TRBJ1-1; D unresolved. CDR1 and CDR2 from the germline V gene are SGHNT and YENEEA. The CDR3 has 13 residues. V dropped 3 bases and J dropped 1 base, with 6 bases sitting between them.

This clone was found a few times. The rearrangement links TRBV5-1 to TRBJ2-1; tentatively, D is TRBD2 (6 bases). This CDR3 is built from 15 residues. Per germline, CDR1 SGHRS and CDR2 YFSETQ. V lost 6 bases and J 1 base, leaving 14 bases between the germline ends. The CDR3 loop reads CASTRGGSSYNEQFF. CDR3 DNA: TGCGCCAGCACCCGAGGAGGGTCGTCCTACAATGAGCAGTTCTTC.